Sequencing of this T cell receptor beta chain was carried out in a study of blood T cell repertoires in COVID-19. Method: immunoSEQ multiplex PCR; TCRdb's copy keeps in-frame clones and lacks some. The sample lists 260,000 or so clones, around 83% occurring once. The CDR3 length is 19 residues. Germline V gene sequence: CDR1 SGHVS, CDR2 FNYEAQ. V was trimmed by 0 bases and J by 0 bases, leaving 17 bases between them. Sequenced input: peripheral blood. The TCR sequence derives from a man at least 80 years old with acute or convalescent COVID-19. V is TRBV7-6 and J is TRBJ2-2, with a possible D match to TRBD1 (5 bases). Here the CDR3 DNA reads TGTGCCAGCAGCTTAGCTCCGGACATAGGCCCCACGAACACCGGGGAGCTGTTTTTT. Translating gives CASSLAPDIGPTNTGELFF. The variable domain in full, completed from reference TRBV7-6 and TRBJ2-2, reads GAGVSQSPRYKVTKRGQDVALRCDPISGHVSLYWYRQALGQGPEFLTYFNYEAQQDKSGLPNDRFSAERPEGSISTLTIQRTEQRDSAMYRCASSLAPDIGPTNTGELFFGEGSRLTVL.